One sample yielded the 24 T cell receptor beta chains listed below, sequenced in a study of tumor-infiltrating lymphocytes in oesophageal squamous cell carcinoma. Each CDR3 protein gets one entry after TCRdb re-called the PCR reads with MiXCR. The sample shows about 20,000 distinct CDR3 sequences, 30% to 50% of them seen only once. The sequenced material came from blood. The source is a male donor with esophageal squamous cell carcinoma.

The chain combines TRBV7-2 with TRBJ1-5, with TRBD1 matching 7 bases. With 5 bases clipped from V and 6 bases from J, the junction kept 10 bases outside the gene matches. In germline, CDR1 is SGHTA, CDR2 FQGNSA. The CDR3 consists of 15 residues. For the CDR3, the DNA is TGTGCCAGCAGCGGGAGTCAGGGGGTAGGTCAGCCCCAGCATTTT. Amino acids: CASSGSQGVGQPQHF.

This clonotype was recorded at least ten times. V is TRBV28 and J is TRBJ1-2; D perhaps matches TRBD1 (6 bases). The CDR3 is made up of 14 amino acids. CDR1 is MDHEN, CDR2 SYDVKM, per germline. V was clipped by 6 bases and J by 4 bases, with 15 bases between them. The CDR3: CASREPTGSYGYTF. As DNA, the CDR3 is TGTGCCAGCAGAGAACCGACAGGAAGCTATGGCTACACCTTC.

This clonotype was detected ten times or more. The chain joins TRBV18 to TRBJ2-3; D is possibly TRBD1 (6 bases). Deletions cut 7 bases from V and 0 bases from J, with 11 bases between. This CDR3 is 14 amino acids long. Germline loops: CDR1 KGHSH, CDR2 LQKENI. The CDR3, as DNA: TGTGCCAGCTGCTCTCAGGGGAGCACAGATACGCAGTATTTT. Translated: CASCSQGSTDTQYF.

The chain couples TRBV7-2 to TRBJ2-7; D is ambiguous. The CDR3 has 14 residues. Germline CDR1 and CDR2: SGHTA and FQGNSA. V lost 5 bases, J lost 2 bases, and 13 bases lay in between. The CDR3 protein is CASSPYTQTYEQYF. The CDR3 DNA is TGTGCCAGCAGCCCCTACACGCAAACCTACGAGCAGTACTTC.

Judged by abundance, this clonotype is large. The junction departs from germline at one end; a sequencing error may be responsible. The chain couples TRBV7-7 to TRBJ2-5; 8 nucleotides line up with TRBD2. Germline V gene lookup returns CDR1 SSHAT and CDR2 FNYEAQ (reference sequence). The CDR3 consists of 14 residues. CDR3 nucleotide sequence: TGTGCTAGCAGCCCCGGACTAGCAACGGAGACCCAGTACTTC. This sequence encodes CASSPGLATETQYF.

The chain carries TRBV7-6 and TRBJ2-3, with 12 bases matching TRBD2. CDR3 length: 18 residues. The ends lost 7 bases at V and 6 bases at J; junction bases unmatched: 17. Germline V gives CDR1 SGHVS, CDR2 FNYEAQ. Here the CDR3 reads CASTLPPRLAGGLDTQYF. As DNA, the CDR3 is TGTGCCAGCACCCTCCCCCCCCGCCTAGCGGGAGGGCTTGATACGCAGTATTTT. The full variable domain, completed using reference TRBV7-6 and TRBJ2-3, is GAGVSQSPRYKVTKRGQDVALRCDPISGHVSLYWYRQALGQGPEFLTYFNYEAQQDKSGLPNDRFSAERPEGSISTLTIQRTEQRDSAMYRCASTLPPRLAGGLDTQYFGPGTRLTVL.

Regarding this clonotype: The junction differs from germline at one of its ends, possibly a read error. The genes are TRBV7-6 and TRBJ2-1; maybe TRBD2 (6 bases). The CDR3 has 11 amino acids. The germline CDR1 and CDR2 sequences are SGHVS and FNYEAQ. This CDR3 is CASSSDQTSYF. The CDR3 bases are TGTGCCAGCAGCTCAGATCAAACTAGCTACTTC.

Only one count was recorded for this clonotype. The CDR3 is CASSPPTINEQFF. CDR3 nucleotides: TGTGCCAGCTCCCCCCCCACTATAAATGAGCAGTTCTTC. The chain carries TRBV18 and TRBJ2-7, with D unresolved. The last part of the DNA fits TRBJ2-1 better; the J call may be wrong. Germline V lookup: CDR1 KGHSH, CDR2 LQKENI. The CDR3 is made up of 13 amino acids.

This clonotype was found many times. DNA for the CDR3: TGTGCCAGCAGCTCTTCCCTAACTAATGAAAAACTGTTTTTT. Protein sequence: CASSSSLTNEKLFF. The chain joins TRBV5-6 to TRBJ1-4; no firm D call. Trimming cost V 3 bases and J 1 base, with 7 bases left between them. In germline, CDR1 is SGHDT, CDR2 YYEEEE. The CDR3 has 14 amino acids.

This clonotype was picked up a small number of times. V gene TRBV7-2 combines with J gene TRBJ2-5; 9 positions agree with TRBD1. Germline assignment: CDR1 SGHTA and CDR2 FQGNSA. The length of the CDR3 is 16 residues. Losses at the gene ends were 5 bases for V and 4 bases for J; bases not matched to a gene: 11. The CDR3 is CASSAYRGRGLETQYF. The CDR3 region has the DNA TGTGCCAGCAGCGCCTACAGGGGGCGCGGTCTAGAGACCCAGTACTTC.

Turning to this clonotype: A read error may explain this, as a much larger clone is one base away. This chain joins TRBV24-1 and TRBJ2-7; possible D gene TRBD2, 5 bases. Between the trimmed V and J ends, which lost 8 bases and 7 bases, there was a span of 14 bases. Germline CDR1 reads KGHDR; CDR2 reads SFDVKD. This CDR3 spans 12 amino acids. The CDR3 region is CATTSGTKEQYF. In DNA, the CDR3 is TGTGCCACCACTTCGGGAACCAAGGAGCAGTACTTC.

This clonotype was detected ten times or more. DNA for the CDR3: TGTGCCAGCAGCTTTACTACCACAGGGAACCAAGAGACCCAGTACTTC. Protein sequence: CASSFTTTGNQETQYF. This chain joins TRBV7-9 and TRBJ2-5; tentative D call: TRBD1 (6 bases). This CDR3 spans 16 amino acids. Germline V gene lookup returns CDR1 SEHNR and CDR2 FQNEAQ (reference sequence). The V gene lost 3 bases and the J gene lost 0 bases, with 14 bases spanning the gap.

The chain uses TRBV6-1 and TRBJ2-5, with D possibly matching TRBD2 (6 bases). Trimming left V 5 bases short and J 1 base short, with 20 bases between. Germline V CDR1 and CDR2: MNHNS, SASEGT. The CDR3 is 17 amino acids. The CDR3 sequence: CASSFDPGLLTQETQYF. The CDR3 nucleotides are TGTGCCAGCAGTTTCGATCCCGGACTACTTACCCAAGAGACCCAGTACTTC.

The V and J genes are TRBV24-1 and TRBJ1-1; the D gene is possibly TRBD1 (5 bases). Germline CDR1 and CDR2: KGHDR and SFDVKD. The CDR3 runs 13 residues. The V end was cut by 8 bases, the J end by 10 bases, with 19 bases between. The CDR3 loop reads CATIGTIHLSAFF. In nucleotides, the CDR3 is TGTGCCACCATCGGGACTATCCATTTGTCAGCTTTCTTT.

This clonotype was observed a single time. This chain uses TRBV28 with TRBJ2-5; D is perhaps TRBD1 (5 bases). Germline V gene lookup returns CDR1 MDHEN and CDR2 SYDVKM. V was shortened by 1 base and J by 11 bases, with 26 bases between the two germline ends. CDR3 length: 17 residues. CDR3 sequence (DNA): TGTGCCAGCAGTTTATCTCCAGGGATGGGCTCCTACAATGAGCAGTACTTC. This gives the protein CASSLSPGMGSYNEQYF.

The rearrangement uses TRBV12-3 or TRBV12-4 and TRBJ2-3; D is uncertain. CDR3 size: 12 residues. Trimming left V 3 bases short and J 5 bases short, with 6 bases between. CDR3 sequence (DNA): TGTGCCAGCAGTTTGGTCCAAGATACGCAGTATTTT. Translated, it gives CASSLVQDTQYF.

The chain couples TRBV9 to TRBJ2-4, with D possibly TRBD2 on 7 matching bases. CDR3 length: 16 residues. The germline gives CDR1 SGDLS, CDR2 YYNGEE. Trimming removed 4 bases from V and 0 bases from J, with 14 bases in between. DNA of the CDR3: TGTGCCAGCAGCCTCTCGGGGGGCACAGCCAAAAACATTCAGTACTTC. Translating gives CASSLSGGTAKNIQYF. Together with reference TRBV9 and TRBJ2-4, the CDR3 gives the full variable domain: DSGVTQTPKHLITATGQRVTLRCSPRSGDLSVYWYQQSLDQGLQFLIQYYNGEERAKGNILERFSAQQFPDLHSELNLSSLELGDSALYFCASSLSGGTAKNIQYFGAGTRLSVL.

This clonotype was detected ten times or more. This chain connects TRBV5-1 to TRBJ2-1; D possibly corresponds to TRBD1 (5 bases). The CDR3 has 14 amino acids. V shed 1 base and J shed 4 bases, with 9 bases lying between them. Germline-derived CDR1 and CDR2 are SGHRS and YFSETQ. The CDR3 DNA follows: TGCGCCAGCAGCTTGCCGACAGCGTACAATGAGCAGTTCTTC. As protein: CASSLPTAYNEQFF. The whole variable domain, filled in from reference TRBV5-1 and TRBJ2-1, reads KAGVTQTPRYLIKTRGQQVTLSCSPISGHRSVSWYQQTPGQGLQFLFEYFSETQRNKGNFPGRFSGRQFSNSRSEMNVSTLELGDSALYLCASSLPTAYNEQFFGPGTRLTVL.

Ten or more counts support this clonotype. This chain links TRBV10-3 with TRBJ1-5; 7 bases agree with TRBD1. The germline gives CDR1 ENHRY, CDR2 SYGVKD. Trimming at V came to 5 bases and at J to 5 bases, leaving 6 bases not matched to a gene. The CDR3 spans 14 residues. Here the CDR3 reads CAISLYRGDQPQHF. CDR3 in DNA: TGTGCCATCAGTCTTTACAGGGGCGATCAGCCCCAGCATTTT.

This clonotype was seen many times. This chain links TRBV6-1 with TRBJ2-3, with D tentatively TRBD2 (6 bases). The CDR3 is made up of 17 amino acids. Germline CDR1 reads MNHNS; CDR2 reads SASEGT. The V and J ends lost 5 bases and 3 bases respectively, with 21 bases between them. The CDR3, as DNA: TGTGCCAGCAGTACCGGGTTACGGGACTCCCGAACAGATACGCAGTATTTT. This sequence encodes CASSTGLRDSRTDTQYF.

This clonotype was counted between two and nine times. The chain joins TRBV7-2 to TRBJ2-7, with 9 nucleotides matching TRBD1. J was trimmed by 5 bases and V by 2 bases; bases with no gene match: 13. Germline V lookup: CDR1 SGHTA, CDR2 FQGNSA. The CDR3 loop spans 17 amino acids. The CDR3 is CASSLPAYGTGHHEQYF. The CDR3 region has the DNA TGTGCCAGCAGCTTACCCGCCTACGGGACAGGGCACCACGAGCAGTACTTC.

To note about this clonotype: Given the absence of the conserved phenylalanine or tryptophan at the CDR3 end, a read error is likely. It is unclear where the CDR3 begins or ends on the DNA, so no DNA is shown, and the CDR3 is as TCRdb lists it. The chain is built from TRBV7-2 and TRBJ2-3; the DNA was not compared with TRBD1, the D call given in the table. The CDR3 is 15 amino acids long, termini counted. Germline assignment: CDR1 SGHTA and CDR2 FQGNSA. The CDR3 loop reads CASSPGTTQGQYFGP.

Comment on this clonotype: Since no conserved phenylalanine or tryptophan closes the CDR3, a read error is the likely cause. The DNA is omitted, as the CDR3 cannot be located on it reliably, and the CDR3 follows TCRdb's listing. The J gene is TRBJ2-6, the V gene TRBV12-3 or TRBV12-4; whether TRBD2, the table's D call, matches the DNA was not checked. A total of 16 residues make up the CDR3, ends included. CDR3 region: CASRSTGGGSPLHFGN.

V gene TRBV7-9 combines with J gene TRBJ2-4, with TRBD1 identical over 7 bases. The J call is doubtful: the DNA matches TRBJ2-7 better. The CDR3 loop spans 12 amino acids. Germline V lookup: CDR1 SEHNR, CDR2 FQNEAQ (reference sequence). The chain's CDR3 is CASSQTGNEQYF. The CDR3, as DNA: TGTGCCAGCAGCCAGACAGGGAACGAGCAGTACTTC.